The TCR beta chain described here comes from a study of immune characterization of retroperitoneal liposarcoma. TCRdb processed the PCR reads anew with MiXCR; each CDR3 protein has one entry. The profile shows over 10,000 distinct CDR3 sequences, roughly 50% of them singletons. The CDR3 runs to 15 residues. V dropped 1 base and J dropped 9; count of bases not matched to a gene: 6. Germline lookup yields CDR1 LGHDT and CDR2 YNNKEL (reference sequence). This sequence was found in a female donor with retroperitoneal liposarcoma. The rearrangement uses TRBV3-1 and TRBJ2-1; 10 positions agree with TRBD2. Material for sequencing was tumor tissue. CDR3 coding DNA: TGTGCCAGCAGCCAAGGGCTAGCGGGGGAGCCTGAGCAGTTCTTC. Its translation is CASSQGLAGEPEQFF.